Shown below are 32 T cell receptor beta chains from a single sample sequenced in a study of cytomegalovirus exposure and HLA in healthy donors. PCR involved 60 Vbeta and 13 Jbeta primers. Some clones are missing from TCRdb's copy, which holds only in-frame ones; the method was immunoSEQ multiplex PCR. This table has about 140,000 clones, around a tenth appearing once. Specimen: PBMCs. These receptors originate from a male donor in good health and CMV-seronegative.

DNA of the CDR3: TGCGCCAGCAGCCGACAGGGTCAGGACGAGCAGTACTTC. It is translated as CASSRQGQDEQYF. V usage is TRBV5-1 and J usage is TRBJ2-5, with TRBD1 matching over 7 bases. The closer fit of TRBJ2-7 to the DNA end suggests the J call may be wrong. Germline assignment: CDR1 SGHRS and CDR2 YFSETQ. This CDR3 has 13 residues.

The V and J genes are TRBV7-3 and TRBJ2-2; TRBD1 might be the D (5 bases). Deletions cut 5 bases from V and 5 bases from J, with 18 bases between. This CDR3 has 16 residues. Germline values: CDR1 SGHTA, CDR2 FQGTGA. CDR3 protein: CASSLQDPRNTGELFF. CDR3 nucleotides: TGTGCCAGCAGCCTACAGGACCCACGAAATACCGGGGAGCTGTTTTTT.

This chain connects TRBV10-1 to TRBJ2-3; D gene ambiguous. Germline-derived CDR1 and CDR2 are WNHNN and SYGVQD (reference sequence). CDR3 length: 14 amino acids. Trimming pared 3 bases from V and 1 base from J, leaving 8 bases between. CDR3 protein: CASSERHRTDTQYF. CDR3 bases: TGCGCCAGCAGTGAACGACACCGCACAGATACGCAGTATTTT.

The chain links TRBV6-1 to TRBJ2-7, with unresolved D. Germline assignment: CDR1 MNHNS and CDR2 SASEGT. V was cut by 8 bases and J by 5 bases, with 10 bases left in between. This CDR3 has 11 amino acids. CDR3 bases: TGTGCCAGCTACAGACCCCACGAGCAGTACTTC. Protein: CASYRPHEQYF.

The rearrangement uses TRBV13 and TRBJ2-5; 10 nucleotides match TRBD2. The CDR3 loop spans 15 amino acids. Per the germline V gene, CDR1 is PRHDT and CDR2 is FYEKMQ (reference sequence). J was trimmed by 5 bases and V by 4 bases; bases with no gene match: 7. CDR3 sequence (DNA): TGTGCCAGCAGCTCGAAAGCGGGAGGGCCGGAGACCCAGTACTTC. Residues: CASSSKAGGPETQYF.

This chain uses TRBV7-2 with TRBJ1-1; D call uncertain. V lost 5 bases and J 2 bases, leaving 12 bases between the germline ends. Germline V gene data show CDR1 as SGHTA and CDR2 as FQGNSA. There are 14 residues in the CDR3. CDR3 in DNA: TGTGCCAGCAGCCCGAGGATAGCTAACACTGAAGCTTTCTTT. Protein: CASSPRIANTEAFF.

CDR3 in DNA: TGTGCCAGTAGTATGGAGGGTTCAAGAGGAAACACCATATATTTT. Residues: CASSMEGSRGNTIYF. The rearrangement joins TRBV19 to TRBJ1-3; the D is unclear. Germline CDR1 LNHDA, CDR2 SQIVND (reference sequence). The V gene lost 3 bases and the J gene lost 4 bases, with 13 bases spanning the gap. This CDR3 is 15 amino acids long.

The chain combines TRBV19 with TRBJ2-1, with D maybe TRBD2 (5 bases). Germline V gene sequence: CDR1 LNHDA, CDR2 SQIVND (reference sequence). V was pared by 8 bases and J by 9 bases, with 17 bases between. This CDR3 is 13 amino acids long. The CDR3 sequence is CASSLTRVSEQFF. As DNA, the CDR3 is TGTGCCAGTTCACTAACTAGGGTCAGTGAGCAGTTCTTC.

The chain carries TRBV4-1 and TRBJ1-5, with TRBD1 matching over 7 bases. V was pared by 4 bases and J by 7 bases, with 10 bases of the junction left unmatched. This CDR3 is built from 15 residues. Germline values: CDR1 MGHRA, CDR2 YSYEKL. The CDR3 DNA reads TGCGCCAGCAGCCGAGAGACAGGGATCGGCCAGCCCCAGCATTTT. Translated, it gives CASSRETGIGQPQHF.

CDR3 loop: CASSRTELNQPQHF. The CDR3 DNA reads TGTGCCAGTAGCCGGACAGAGCTGAATCAGCCCCAGCATTTT. The V call is TRBV19, the J call TRBJ1-5; perhaps TRBD1 as D (6 bases). Trimming left V 6 bases short and J 4 bases short, with 13 bases between. This CDR3 is built from 14 residues. The V gene's germline CDR1 is LNHDA and CDR2 SQIVND (reference sequence). The entire variable domain, with the rest obtained from reference TRBV19 and TRBJ1-5, is as follows: DGGITQSPKYLFRKEGQNVTLSCEQNLNHDAMYWYRQDPGQGLRLIYYSQIVNDFQKGDIAEGYSVSREKKESFPLTVTSAQKNPTAFYLCASSRTELNQPQHFGDGTRLSIL.

V gene TRBV10-3 combines with J gene TRBJ1-4; 9 bases agree with TRBD1. CDR3 length: 16 residues. Looked up from germline, CDR1 is ENHRY and CDR2 is SYGVKD. V shed 2 bases and J 3 bases; nucleotides not matched to a gene: 4. The CDR3 reads CAISEGQGLSNEKLFF. The CDR3 region has the DNA TGTGCCATCAGTGAGGGACAGGGGTTGTCTAATGAAAAACTGTTTTTT.

The V and J genes are TRBV6-1 and TRBJ2-7; TRBD1 is a possible D gene (5 bases). The CDR3 length is 14 residues. In germline, CDR1 is MNHNS, CDR2 SASEGT. The V and J ends lost 2 bases and 2 bases respectively, with 10 bases between them. In DNA, the CDR3 is TGTGCCAGCAGTGAATTTGACAGCACCTACGAGCAGTACTTC. Its protein is CASSEFDSTYEQYF.

This clone turned up a few times. The V gene is TRBV29-1, the J gene TRBJ2-1; no clear D gene. The CDR3 has 10 amino acids. The V gene's germline CDR1 is SQVTM and CDR2 ANQGSEA. V shed 7 bases and J shed 10 bases, with 11 bases lying between them. CDR3 nucleotide sequence: TGCAGCGCCCGACTCCAGGAGCAGTTCTTC. Translated, it gives CSARLQEQFF.

This clone was counted between two and nine times. The CDR3 reads CASSYRDSRTDTQYF. CDR3 sequence (DNA): TGTGCCAGCAGTTACCGGGACAGCCGCACAGATACGCAGTATTTT. This chain connects TRBV6-5 to TRBJ2-3; 7 positions match TRBD1. V was clipped by 2 bases and J by 1 base; unmatched bases: 3. This CDR3 has 15 amino acids. The V gene's germline CDR1 is MNHEY and CDR2 SVGAGI.

This clone came up a few times. This chain links TRBV5-1 with TRBJ2-7, with 9 bases lining up with TRBD1. The V and J ends lost 5 bases and 5 bases, in that order; junction bases with no gene match: 11. Germline assignment: CDR1 SGHRS and CDR2 YFSETQ. The CDR3 is made up of 15 amino acids. CDR3 protein: CASSPPGQGTHEQYF. DNA of the CDR3: TGCGCCAGCAGTCCTCCGGGACAGGGTACCCACGAGCAGTACTTC.

This clone was detected only a few times. V gene TRBV29-1 combines with J gene TRBJ2-7; the D gene is possibly TRBD1 (6 bases). Trimming stripped 7 bases from V and 5 bases from J, with 15 bases between. The CDR3 loop spans 12 amino acids. The germline CDR1 and CDR2 sequences are SQVTM and ANQGSEA. In nucleotides, the CDR3 is TGCAGCGCTTCCTACAGGGTGAACGAGCAGTACTTC. Translation gives CSASYRVNEQYF.

This clone turned up a few times. This chain links TRBV10-3 with TRBJ2-7; 8 bases are a match to TRBD1. The CDR3 is made up of 14 amino acids. V was pared by 3 bases and J by 3 bases, with 4 bases of the junction left unmatched. Looked up from germline, CDR1 is ENHRY and CDR2 is SYGVKD. The CDR3 loop is CAISEGTGFYEQYF. CDR3 nucleotide sequence: TGTGCCATCAGTGAAGGGACAGGATTCTACGAGCAGTACTTC.

The chain links TRBV27 to TRBJ2-1, with 7 bases lining up with TRBD2. Per germline, CDR1 MNHEY and CDR2 SMNVEV (reference sequence). The CDR3 sequence is 18 residues long. J gave up 0 bases and V 5 bases, and 13 bases lay outside the gene matches. The CDR3 here is CASSPGGTPYSSYNEQFF. Here the CDR3 DNA reads TGTGCCAGCAGTCCCGGGGGGACTCCTTACAGCTCCTACAATGAGCAGTTCTTC.

CDR3 sequence (DNA): TGCGCCAGCAGCCAAGCGGGTTACGAGCAGTACTTC. This encodes CASSQAGYEQYF. J is TRBJ2-7 and V is TRBV4-3; no clear D gene. The CDR3 loop spans 12 amino acids. Germline lookup yields CDR1 LGHNA and CDR2 YSLEER. V was clipped by 1 base and J by 4 bases, with 5 bases between them.

This clone was detected a few times. The chain carries TRBV5-1 and TRBJ2-7; weak D call: TRBD2 (6 bases). Per germline, CDR1 SGHRS and CDR2 YFSETQ. This CDR3 region has 14 residues. V was trimmed by 4 bases and J by 5 bases, leaving 16 bases between them. The CDR3 DNA is TGCGCCAGCAGCCCCCAGACTAGTGTCGACGAGCAGTACTTC. It is translated as CASSPQTSVDEQYF.

This clone occurred a few times. The chain recombines TRBV28 with TRBJ1-2; D might be TRBD1 (5 bases). Germline V lookup: CDR1 MDHEN, CDR2 SYDVKM. V was shortened by 1 base and J by 4 bases, with 13 bases between the two germline ends. The length of the CDR3 is 15 residues. CDR3 coding DNA: TGTGCCAGCAGTTTATTGCCAGGGAACAGCTATGGCTACACCTTC. It encodes CASSLLPGNSYGYTF.

The chain is built from TRBV18 and TRBJ1-5; weak D call: TRBD1 (5 bases). Germline assignment: CDR1 KGHSH and CDR2 LQKENI. The CDR3 loop spans 15 amino acids. Trimming removed 4 bases from V and 5 bases from J, with 15 bases in between. CDR3 in DNA: TGTGCCAGCTCACGGGGACTCGCCTCGGATCAGCCCCAGCATTTT. Its protein product is CASSRGLASDQPQHF.

DNA of the CDR3: TGTGCCAGCAGCTTGAGTGGGACTAGCGGGGACGAGCAGTACTTC. This codes for CASSLSGTSGDEQYF. The chain combines TRBV5-4 with TRBJ2-7, with 13 bases that match TRBD2. CDR3 length: 15 residues. The V and J ends lost 1 base and 5 bases, in that order; junction bases with no gene match: 3. Germline V gene lookup returns CDR1 SGHNT and CDR2 YYREEE (reference sequence).

The chain has TRBV28 and TRBJ2-6; D might be TRBD1 (6 bases). This CDR3 contains 20 residues. From germline, CDR1 is MDHEN and CDR2 SYDVKM. Trimming cost V 1 base and J 0 bases, with 19 bases left between them. The CDR3 spells CASSLYIPGQLGSGANVLTF. DNA for the CDR3: TGTGCCAGCAGTTTATACATCCCAGGACAGTTGGGCTCTGGGGCCAACGTCCTGACTTTC.

In its sample, this clone was seen a few times. This CDR3 reads CASSVEIGGSNEKLFF. Written as DNA, the CDR3 is TGTGCCAGCAGCGTAGAAATAGGGGGAAGTAATGAAAAACTGTTTTTT. V and J are TRBV9 and TRBJ1-4, with D tentatively TRBD1 (6 bases). The V end lost 0 bases, the J end lost 4 bases, and 13 bases lay between the germline ends. Germline V CDR1 and CDR2: SGDLS, YYNGEE. This CDR3 has 16 residues.

This clone was observed a handful of times. For the CDR3, the DNA is TGTGCCAGCAAAGGGGCCCTTAGGGGCTACACCTTC. Protein product: CASKGALRGYTF. This sequence joins TRBV2 and TRBJ1-2, with D maybe TRBD1 (5 bases). The germline V gene encodes CDR1 SNHLY and CDR2 FYNNEI. Trimming cost V 7 bases and J 8 bases, with 14 bases left between them. The CDR3 is made up of 12 amino acids.

DNA of the CDR3: TGTGCCAGCAGCGCCCGGGACACCCTCTCTGGGGCCAACGTCCTGACTTTC. Protein product: CASSARDTLSGANVLTF. The chain uses TRBV21-1 and TRBJ2-6; the table's D call, TRBD1, was not checked against the DNA. TRBV21-1 counts as a pseudogene. The length of the CDR3 is 17 residues.

This clone has more than one count but fewer than ten. This chain connects TRBV5-1 to TRBJ1-6; 7 nucleotides align to TRBD1. The ends lost 0 bases at V and 4 bases at J; junction bases unmatched: 1. Germline V gene sequence: CDR1 SGHRS, CDR2 YFSETQ. The CDR3 covers 15 residues. The CDR3 DNA follows: TGCGCCAGCAGCTTGGGGGACAGATATAATTCACCCCTCCACTTT. This encodes CASSLGDRYNSPLHF.

This clone was counted a few times. The chain is built from TRBV6-5 and TRBJ1-1; no clear D gene. Trimming removed 6 bases from V and 1 base from J, with 9 bases in between. Looked up from germline, CDR1 is MNHEY and CDR2 is SVGAGI. This CDR3 comprises 13 residues. CDR3 DNA: TGTGCCAGCAGCCCAAATTGGAACACTGAAGCTTTCTTT. This sequence encodes CASSPNWNTEAFF.

The chain joins TRBV7-3 to TRBJ2-3, with 9 bases lining up with TRBD2. The CDR3 consists of 16 residues. V trimming: 4 bases; J trimming: 2 bases; junction bases outside the gene matches: 7. Per germline, CDR1 SGHTA and CDR2 FQGTGA. The CDR3 protein is CASSSGTSYSTDTQYF. CDR3 coding DNA: TGTGCCAGCAGCTCGGGGACTAGCTACTCCACAGATACGCAGTATTTT.

This clone has just a few counts. The chain is built from TRBV9 and TRBJ2-5, with TRBD2 matching over 8 bases. The CDR3 covers 15 residues. V lost 4 bases, J lost 4 bases, and 9 bases stayed unmatched. Germline CDR1 reads SGDLS; CDR2 reads YYNGEE. The CDR3 bases are TGTGCCAGCAGCAAGGGTGACGGGGGGGTAGAGACCCAGTACTTC. It is translated as CASSKGDGGVETQYF. The full variable domain, in which reference TRBV9 and TRBJ2-5 provide the parts outside the CDR3, is DSGVTQTPKHLITATGQRVTLRCSPRSGDLSVYWYQQSLDQGLQFLIQYYNGEERAKGNILERFSAQQFPDLHSELNLSSLELGDSALYFCASSKGDGGVETQYFGPGTRLLVL.

This clone was observed a few times. The V call is TRBV7-2, the J call TRBJ2-3, with TRBD2 identical over 8 bases. The CDR3 sequence is 14 residues long. V lost 5 bases, J lost 3 bases, and 4 bases stayed unmatched. Germline CDR1 is SGHTA and CDR2 is FQGNSA. The DNA for the CDR3 is TGTGCCAGCAGCCCGGGGGGGCGGACAGATACGCAGTATTTT. Its protein is CASSPGGRTDTQYF.